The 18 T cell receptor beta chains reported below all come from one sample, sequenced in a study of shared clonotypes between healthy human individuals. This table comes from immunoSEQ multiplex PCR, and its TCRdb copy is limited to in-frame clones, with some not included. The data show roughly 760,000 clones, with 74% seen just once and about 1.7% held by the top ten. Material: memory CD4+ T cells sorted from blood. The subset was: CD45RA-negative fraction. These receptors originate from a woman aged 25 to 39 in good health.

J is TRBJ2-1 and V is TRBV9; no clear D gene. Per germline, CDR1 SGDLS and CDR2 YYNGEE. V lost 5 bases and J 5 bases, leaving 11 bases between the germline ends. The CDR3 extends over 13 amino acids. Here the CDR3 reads CASRGAANNEQFF. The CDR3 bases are TGTGCCAGCAGAGGCGCGGCAAACAATGAGCAGTTCTTC.

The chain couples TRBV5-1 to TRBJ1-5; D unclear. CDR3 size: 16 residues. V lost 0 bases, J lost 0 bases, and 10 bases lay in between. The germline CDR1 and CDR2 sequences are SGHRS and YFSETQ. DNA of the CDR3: TGCGCCAGCAGCTTGGCCAGGCAGAGTAGCAATCAGCCCCAGCATTTT. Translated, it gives CASSLARQSSNQPQHF.

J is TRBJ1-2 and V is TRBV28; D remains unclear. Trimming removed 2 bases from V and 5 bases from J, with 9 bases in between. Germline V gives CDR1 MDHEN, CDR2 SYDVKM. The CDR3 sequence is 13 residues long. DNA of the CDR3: TGTGCCAGCAGTTTACGGAGGAGGTATGGCTACACCTTC. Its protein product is CASSLRRRYGYTF.

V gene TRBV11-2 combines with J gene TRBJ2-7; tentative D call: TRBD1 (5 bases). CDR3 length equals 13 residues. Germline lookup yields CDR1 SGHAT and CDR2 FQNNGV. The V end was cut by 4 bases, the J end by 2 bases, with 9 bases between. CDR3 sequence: CASSWGGTYEQYF. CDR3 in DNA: TGTGCCAGCAGCTGGGGCGGTACCTACGAGCAGTACTTC.

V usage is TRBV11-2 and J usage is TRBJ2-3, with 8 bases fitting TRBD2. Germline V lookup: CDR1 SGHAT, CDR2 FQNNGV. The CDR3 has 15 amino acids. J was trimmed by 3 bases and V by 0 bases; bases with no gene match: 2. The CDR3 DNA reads TGTGCCAGCAGCTTAGAAGCGGGAGAGACAGATACGCAGTATTTT. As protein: CASSLEAGETDTQYF.

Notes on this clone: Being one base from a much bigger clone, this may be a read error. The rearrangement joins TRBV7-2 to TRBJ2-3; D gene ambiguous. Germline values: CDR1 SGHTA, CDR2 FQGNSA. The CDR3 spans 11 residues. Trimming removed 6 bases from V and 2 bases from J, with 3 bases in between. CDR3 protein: CASRDTDTQYF. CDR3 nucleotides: TGTGCCAGCAGGGACACAGATACGCAGTATTTT.

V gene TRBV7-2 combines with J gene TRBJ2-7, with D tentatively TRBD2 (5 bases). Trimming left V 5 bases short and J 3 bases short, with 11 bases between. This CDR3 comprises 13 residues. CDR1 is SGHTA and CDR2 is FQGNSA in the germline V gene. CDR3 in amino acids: CASSTGLGYEQYF. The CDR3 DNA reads TGTGCCAGCAGCACCGGACTGGGCTACGAGCAGTACTTC.

The CDR3 bases are TGCAGCGTTCGCTCCGGGAGGCTTAACACCGGGGAGCTGTTTTTT. Protein sequence: CSVRSGRLNTGELFF. V is TRBV29-1 and J is TRBJ2-2; 7 bases line up with TRBD2. CDR1 and CDR2 from the germline V gene are SQVTM and ANQGSEA. V was clipped by 5 bases and J by 2 bases; unmatched bases: 8. This CDR3 has 15 residues.

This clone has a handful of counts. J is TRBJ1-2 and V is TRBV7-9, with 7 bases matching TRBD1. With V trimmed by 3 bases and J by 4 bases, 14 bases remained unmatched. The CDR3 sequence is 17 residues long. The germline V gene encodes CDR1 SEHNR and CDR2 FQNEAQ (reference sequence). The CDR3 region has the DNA TGTGCCAGCAGCTTGAACCGGGACAGCAGTGTTGGCTATGGCTACACCTTC. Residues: CASSLNRDSSVGYGYTF.

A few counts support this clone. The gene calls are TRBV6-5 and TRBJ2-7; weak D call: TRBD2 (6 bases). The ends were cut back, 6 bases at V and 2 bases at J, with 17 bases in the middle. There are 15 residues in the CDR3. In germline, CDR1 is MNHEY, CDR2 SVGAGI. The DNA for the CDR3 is TGTGCCAGCAGCTCCAATGGGGCGGGAACCTACGAGCAGTACTTC. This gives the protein CASSSNGAGTYEQYF.

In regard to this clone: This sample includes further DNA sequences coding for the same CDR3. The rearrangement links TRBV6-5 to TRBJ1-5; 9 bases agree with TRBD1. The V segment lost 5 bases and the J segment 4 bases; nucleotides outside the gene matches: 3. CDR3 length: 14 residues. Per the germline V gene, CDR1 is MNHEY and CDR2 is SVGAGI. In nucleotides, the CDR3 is TGTGCCAGCAGTCGACAGGGGGGGAATCAGCCCCAGCATTTT. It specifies CASSRQGGNQPQHF.

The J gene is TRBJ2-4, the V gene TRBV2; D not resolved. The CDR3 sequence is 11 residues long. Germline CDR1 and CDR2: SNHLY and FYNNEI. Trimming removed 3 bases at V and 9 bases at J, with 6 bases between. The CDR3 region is CASSDGSIQYF. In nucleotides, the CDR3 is TGTGCCAGCAGTGACGGTAGCATTCAGTACTTC.

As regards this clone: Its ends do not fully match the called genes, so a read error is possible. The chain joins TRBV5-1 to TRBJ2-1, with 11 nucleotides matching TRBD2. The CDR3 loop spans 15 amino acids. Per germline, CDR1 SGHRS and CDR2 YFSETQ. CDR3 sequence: CASTLGTSGANEQFF. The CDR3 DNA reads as TGCGCCAGCACCTTGGGGACTAGCGGCGCCAATGAGCAGTTCTTC.

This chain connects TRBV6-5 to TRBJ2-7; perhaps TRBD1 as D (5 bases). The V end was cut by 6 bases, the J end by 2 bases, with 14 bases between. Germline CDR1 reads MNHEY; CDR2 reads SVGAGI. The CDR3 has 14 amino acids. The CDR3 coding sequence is TGTGCCAGCAGGTCTTTTCAGGGCACCTACGAGCAGTACTTC. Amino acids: CASRSFQGTYEQYF.

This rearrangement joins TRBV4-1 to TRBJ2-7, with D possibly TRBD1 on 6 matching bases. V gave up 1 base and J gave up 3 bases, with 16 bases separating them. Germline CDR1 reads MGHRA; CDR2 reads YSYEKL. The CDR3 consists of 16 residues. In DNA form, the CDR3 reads TGCGCCAGCAGCCAAGGCAGATTGGGACAAATCTACGAGCAGTACTTC. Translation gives CASSQGRLGQIYEQYF.

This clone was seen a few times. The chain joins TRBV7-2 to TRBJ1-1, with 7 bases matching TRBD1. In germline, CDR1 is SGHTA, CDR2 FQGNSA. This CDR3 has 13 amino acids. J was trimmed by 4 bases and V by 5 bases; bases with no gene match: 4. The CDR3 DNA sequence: TGTGCCAGCAGCCTCGACAGGGCCACTGAAGCTTTCTTT. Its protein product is CASSLDRATEAFF.

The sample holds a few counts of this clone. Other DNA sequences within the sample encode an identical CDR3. The CDR3: CASSSPGQGYEQYF. CDR3 DNA: TGTGCCAGCAGTTCCCCGGGACAGGGTTACGAGCAGTACTTC. The rearrangement uses TRBV28 and TRBJ2-7; 9 bases agree with TRBD1. Germline V gene sequence: CDR1 MDHEN, CDR2 SYDVKM. Trimming removed 4 bases from V and 4 bases from J; junction bases left unmatched: 5. The CDR3 consists of 14 residues. Full variable domain (missing parts from reference TRBV28 and TRBJ2-7): DVKVTQSSRYLVKRTGEKVFLECVQDMDHENMFWYRQDPGLGLRLIYFSYDVKMKEKGDIPEGYSVSREKKERFSLILESASTNQTSMYLCASSSPGQGYEQYFGPGTRLTVT.

This chain's CDR3 is CASSVRPKETQYF. The CDR3 nucleotides read TGTGCCAGCAGTGTACGGCCCAAGGAGACCCAGTACTTC. The J gene is TRBJ2-5, the V gene TRBV6-4; D is unresolved. This CDR3 has 13 residues. Trimming cost V 4 bases and J 5 bases, with 11 bases left between them. Germline V lookup: CDR1 MRHNA, CDR2 SNTAGT.